This TCR beta chain stems from a study of T-cell memory formation after mild COVID-19 (dated by TCRdb to about 2021). Some background on the complete study: TCR sequence clusters from the two donors were found to be largely donor specific. T-cell clones expanding and contracting after mild COVID-19 in two donors were tracked by longitudinal TCRalpha and TCRbeta repertoire sequencing. Two young, previously healthy adult volunteers, one female and one male, were included in the cohort.

Ficoll-Paque density gradient centrifugation was the method used to isolate PBMCs. The paper as a whole reports these results and caveats: Some responding clones were detected in pre-infection memory, suggesting pre-existing cross-reactive memory T cells joined the SARS-CoV-2 response. Contracting CD4+ clones turned up mainly in the CM and EM memory subsets, whereas EMRA was where CD8+ clones were enriched. The second-wave clones that peaked on day 37 were not confirmed to be SARS-CoV-2 specific. From day 15 to 85, contracting clones showed balanced CD4/CD8 phenotypes, whereas a second wave of clones that expanded from day 15 to 37 leaned towards CD4+. Only two mild cases were covered by the study, and larger cohorts that include severe cases with pre-infection samples were considered necessary.

Worth noting for this clonotype: The antigen it binds to is not known. No base quality values were provided; no much bigger clone lies one nucleotide off.

The junction carries 13 bases between V and J, which are trimmed by 5 bases and 3 bases respectively. The CDR3 measures 14 amino acids from cysteine to phenylalanine. Solely the CDR3 DNA is kept, with 42 bases framed from the first base. Looking up the germline V gene yields CDR1 SGHAT and CDR2 FQNNGV. Sequencing used an Illumina NovaSeq 6000. TCRalpha and TCRbeta cDNA libraries were constructed by 5'RACE with constant-segment primers, with sample barcodes and unique molecular identifiers being introduced. Trizol reagent was used to extract RNA from every sample. The libraries were amplified in two PCR steps, and the second step added a second sample barcode and Illumina TruSeq adapters. Libraries were sequenced on an Illumina NovaSeq with 2 x 150 bp paired-end reads. The paper's processing steps were these. Reads were demultiplexed and collapsed into UMI-guided consensus sequences with migec v1.2.7. Using mixcr v2.1.11, UMI consensuses were aligned to TRA and TRB V and J templates and then assembled into clonotypes. Clonotypes were classified as expanded or contracted when called significant by both edgeR and NoisET, with noise models trained on biological replicates. edgeR calls used a false discovery rate-adjusted p below 0.01 and a log2 fold-change threshold of 1. As an exploratory analysis of dynamics, max-normalized trajectories of the 1000 most abundant clonotypes were examined with PCA combined with hierarchical clustering. Separately sequenced CD4+ and CD8+ repertoires were used to assign the CD4 or CD8 phenotype of responding clones. Clones were called with MiXCR by TCRdb after fastp trimmed the public reads at Q25, and only in-frame beta chains were retained. Rows with a matching CDR3 protein are joined into one entry that keeps the most common DNA and genes. V and J calls and clone size were set by TCRdb, not the authors. In this sample the table shows about 360,000 distinct CDR3 sequences, roughly 13% of which occur a single time. In total, the top ten clones hold around 21% of the sample.

The sample comprised PBMCs or a T cell subset sorted from them (not recorded which). This receptor was identified in a man aged 18 to 35 who had mild COVID-19 (a few samples of this study predate the infection). The sample titles of this study are shuffled in the database, so cell type and time point are left out; the donor was told from shared clones. The chain is encoded by TRBV11-2 joined to TRBJ2-5; a confident D gene designation cannot be given. The DNA sequence is given as TGTGCCAGCAGCCCGCGACAAGTGAAAGAGACCCAGTACTTC. Translated, this gives CASSPRQVKETQYF.